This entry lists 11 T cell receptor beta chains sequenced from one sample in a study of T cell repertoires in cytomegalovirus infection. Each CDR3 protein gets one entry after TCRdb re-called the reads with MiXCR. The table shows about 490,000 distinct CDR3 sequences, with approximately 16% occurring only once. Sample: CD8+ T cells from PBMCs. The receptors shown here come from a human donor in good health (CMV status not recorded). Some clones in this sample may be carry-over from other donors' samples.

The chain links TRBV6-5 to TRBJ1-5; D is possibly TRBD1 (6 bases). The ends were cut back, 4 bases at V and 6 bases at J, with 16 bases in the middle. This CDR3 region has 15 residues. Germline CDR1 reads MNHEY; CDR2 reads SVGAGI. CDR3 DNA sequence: TGTGCCAGCAGTTTCGACAAGGGGGGAGGTCAGCCCCAGCATTTT. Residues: CASSFDKGGGQPQHF.

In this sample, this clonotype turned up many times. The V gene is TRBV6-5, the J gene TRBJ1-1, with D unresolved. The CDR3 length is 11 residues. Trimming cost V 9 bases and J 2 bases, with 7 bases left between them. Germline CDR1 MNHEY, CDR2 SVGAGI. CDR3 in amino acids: CASFLNTEAFF. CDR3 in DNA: TGTGCCAGTTTTCTTAACACTGAAGCTTTCTTT.

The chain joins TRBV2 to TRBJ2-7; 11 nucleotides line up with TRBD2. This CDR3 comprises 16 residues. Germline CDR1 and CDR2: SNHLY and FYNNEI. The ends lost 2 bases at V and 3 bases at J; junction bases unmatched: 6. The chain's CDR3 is CASSEIAGGINYEQYF. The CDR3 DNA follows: TGTGCCAGCAGTGAAATAGCGGGAGGGATTAACTACGAGCAGTACTTC.

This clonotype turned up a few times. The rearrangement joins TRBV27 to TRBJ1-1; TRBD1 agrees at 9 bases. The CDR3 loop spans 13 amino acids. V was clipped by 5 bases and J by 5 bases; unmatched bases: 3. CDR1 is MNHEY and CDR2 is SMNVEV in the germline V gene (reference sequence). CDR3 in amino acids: CASSIGTGTEAFF. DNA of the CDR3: TGTGCCAGCAGTATCGGGACAGGGACTGAAGCTTTCTTT.

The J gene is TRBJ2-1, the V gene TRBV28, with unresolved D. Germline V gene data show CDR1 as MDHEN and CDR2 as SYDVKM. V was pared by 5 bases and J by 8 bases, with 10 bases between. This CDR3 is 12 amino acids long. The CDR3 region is CASSLPFDEQFF. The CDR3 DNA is TGTGCCAGCAGTCTCCCTTTCGATGAGCAGTTCTTC.

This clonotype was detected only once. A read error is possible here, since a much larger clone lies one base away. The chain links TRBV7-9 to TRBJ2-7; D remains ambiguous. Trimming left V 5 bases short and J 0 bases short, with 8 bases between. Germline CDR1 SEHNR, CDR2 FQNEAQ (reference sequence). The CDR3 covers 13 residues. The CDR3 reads CASSVKGSYEQYF. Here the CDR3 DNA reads TGTGCCAGCAGCGTGAAGGGCTCCTACGAGCAGTACTTC.

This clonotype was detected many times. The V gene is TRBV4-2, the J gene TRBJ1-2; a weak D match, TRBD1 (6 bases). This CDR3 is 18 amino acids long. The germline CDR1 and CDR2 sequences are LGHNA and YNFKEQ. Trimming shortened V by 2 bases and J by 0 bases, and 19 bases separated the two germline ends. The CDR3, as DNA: TGTGCCAGCAGCCAACACCACCTACAGGGTACTCCTAACTATGGCTACACCTTC. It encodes CASSQHHLQGTPNYGYTF.

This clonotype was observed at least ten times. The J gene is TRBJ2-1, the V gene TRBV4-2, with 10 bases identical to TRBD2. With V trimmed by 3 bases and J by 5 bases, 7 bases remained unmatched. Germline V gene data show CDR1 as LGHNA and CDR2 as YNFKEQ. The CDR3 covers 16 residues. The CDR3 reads CASSQSTLAGDNEQFF. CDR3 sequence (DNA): TGTGCCAGCAGCCAGTCGACTCTAGCGGGAGACAATGAGCAGTTCTTC.

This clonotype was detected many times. The CDR3 DNA is TGTGCCAGCAGCTACACTCCGGGACAGGGGCGATGGGACGAGCAGTACTTC. Translating gives CASSYTPGQGRWDEQYF. The chain links TRBV6-1 to TRBJ2-7, with 10 positions matching TRBD1. Germline CDR1 reads MNHNS; CDR2 reads SASEGT. The ends lost 6 bases at V and 5 bases at J; junction bases unmatched: 16. This CDR3 comprises 17 residues.

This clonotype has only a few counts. In nucleotides, the CDR3 is TGTGCCAGCAGCTCCGGGACTCTCGGCACAGATACGCAGTATTTT. It yields the protein CASSSGTLGTDTQYF. V and J are TRBV5-6 and TRBJ2-3; perhaps TRBD2 as D (6 bases). CDR1 and CDR2 from the germline V gene are SGHDT and YYEEEE. The V and J ends lost 3 bases and 1 base respectively, with 12 bases between them. There are 15 residues in the CDR3.

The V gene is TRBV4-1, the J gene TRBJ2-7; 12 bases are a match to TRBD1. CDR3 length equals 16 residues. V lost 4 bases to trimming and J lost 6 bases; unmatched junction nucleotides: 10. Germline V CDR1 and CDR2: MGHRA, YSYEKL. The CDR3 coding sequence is TGCGCCAGCAGCCTGCCCCGGGACAGGGGGCTTATCGAGCAGTACTTC. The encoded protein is CASSLPRDRGLIEQYF.